This passage covers 24 T cell receptor beta chains from one sample sequenced in a study of cytomegalovirus exposure and HLA in healthy donors. Primers included in the PCR were 60 Vbeta and 13 Jbeta primers. Only in-frame clones appear in the TCRdb table, and some are missing; sequencing was by immunoSEQ multiplex PCR. The top ten clones hold around 3.3% of a sample with around 190,000 clones, around 75% of them seen once. The sequenced sample consisted of PBMCs. All receptors derive from a woman younger than 45 in good health and CMV-seropositive.

V usage is TRBV6-6 and J usage is TRBJ2-7; possible D gene TRBD1, 5 bases. CDR1 is MNHNY, CDR2 SVGAGI, per germline (reference sequence). This CDR3 spans 12 amino acids. V was clipped by 9 bases and J by 0 bases, with 9 bases between them. The CDR3 sequence: CASRQRSYEQYF. The CDR3 nucleotides are TGTGCCAGTCGACAGCGCTCCTACGAGCAGTACTTC.

The chain joins TRBV27 to TRBJ1-2; D gene uncertain. Germline values: CDR1 MNHEY, CDR2 SMNVEV (reference sequence). The CDR3 contains 14 residues. Trimming removed 8 bases from V and 2 bases from J, with 15 bases in between. The CDR3 reads CASGNHGENYGYTF. The CDR3 region has the DNA TGTGCCAGCGGGAACCATGGGGAGAACTATGGCTACACCTTC.

This clone has just a few counts. The CDR3 sequence: CASSKIPSCFEDEQFF. As DNA, the CDR3 is TGTGCCAGCAGCAAGATCCCTAGCTGCTTCGAGGATGAGCAGTTCTTC. The chain has TRBV7-4 and TRBJ2-1; possibly TRBD2 for D (5 bases). The germline V gene encodes CDR1 SGHVT and CDR2 SQSDAQ. The CDR3 has 16 residues. Trimming cost V 5 bases and J 8 bases, with 22 bases left between them. The variable domain in full, completed from reference TRBV7-4 and TRBJ2-1, reads GAGVSQSPRYKVAKRGRDVALRCDSISGHVTLYWYRQTLGQGSEVLTYSQSDAQRDKSGRPSGRFSAERPERSVSTLKIQRTEQGDSAVYLCASSKIPSCFEDEQFFGPGTRLTVL.

The count of this clone is one. V and J are TRBV10-3 and TRBJ1-1, with D possibly TRBD1 on 6 matching bases. This CDR3 has 15 amino acids. Between the trimmed V and J ends, which lost 10 bases and 5 bases, there was a span of 23 bases. Germline CDR1 and CDR2: ENHRY and SYGVKD. CDR3 protein: CATTIHGQRSTEAFF. CDR3 sequence (DNA): TGTGCCACAACTATCCATGGACAGCGATCAACTGAAGCTTTCTTT.

V usage is TRBV7-6 and J usage is TRBJ2-2; 7 bases align to TRBD1. This CDR3 contains 18 residues. Germline V gene data show CDR1 as SGHVS and CDR2 as FNYEAQ. The trim removed 2 bases at V and 6 bases at J, leaving 15 bases unmatched. The DNA of the CDR3 is TGTGCCAGCAGCTTATCGACAGGGCGACTTCTCCCCCCCGGGGAGCTGTTTTTT. Its protein is CASSLSTGRLLPPGELFF.

This clone was seen only a few times. The rearrangement uses TRBV27 and TRBJ1-1; D uncertain. Between the trimmed V and J ends, which lost 4 bases and 3 bases, there was a span of 9 bases. The CDR3 spans 13 residues. The germline V gene has CDR1 MNHEY and CDR2 SMNVEV (reference sequence). The CDR3 loop reads CASSSAGYTEAFF. CDR3 nucleotides: TGTGCCAGCAGTTCGGCAGGTTACACTGAAGCTTTCTTT.

The V and J genes are TRBV7-9 and TRBJ2-3; TRBD2 matches 8 bases. The germline CDR1 and CDR2 sequences are SEHNR and FQNEAQ (reference sequence). The CDR3 sequence is 18 residues long. The J segment lost 0 bases and the V segment lost 3 bases, leaving 11 bases of the junction unmatched. This CDR3 reads CASSLVVRTSRSTDTQYF. CDR3 in DNA: TGTGCCAGCAGCTTGGTTGTTCGGACTAGCAGAAGCACAGATACGCAGTATTTT.

This clone was observed a single time. This chain links TRBV19 with TRBJ2-7; possible D gene TRBD1, 7 bases. Trimming left V 3 bases short and J 6 bases short, with 15 bases between. Germline assignment: CDR1 LNHDA and CDR2 SQIVND (reference sequence). The CDR3 totals 14 residues. Written as DNA, the CDR3 is TGTGCCAGTAGTATGGTTGCAGGGGGGACCGAGCAGTACTTC. Translating gives CASSMVAGGTEQYF.

This clone was seen a few times. The chain couples TRBV6-5 to TRBJ1-1; tentative D call: TRBD1 (5 bases). Germline V gene lookup returns CDR1 MNHEY and CDR2 SVGAGI. V was cut by 4 bases and J by 11 bases, with 23 bases left in between. The CDR3 contains 15 residues. CDR3 in amino acids: CASSFNQQVYPKAFF. Here the CDR3 DNA reads TGTGCCAGCAGTTTCAACCAACAGGTCTACCCCAAGGCTTTCTTT.

Of note for this clone: The limits of the CDR3 on the DNA are not certain, so only TCRdb's listed CDR3 is given. The chain carries TRBV28 and TRBJ2-2; TRBD1 is the table's D call, not checked against the DNA. Germline V lookup: CDR1 MDHEN, CDR2 SYDVKM. Including both end residues, the CDR3 is 17 amino acids long. CDR3 sequence: CASSSRGWARRAGELFF.

This chain links TRBV2 with TRBJ2-3; the match to TRBD2 covers 8 bases. Trimming cost V 7 bases and J 4 bases; bases outside gene matches: 7. This CDR3 has 14 residues. Germline CDR1 SNHLY, CDR2 FYNNEI. The CDR3 loop is CASKGGRIADTQYF. For the CDR3, the DNA is TGTGCCAGCAAAGGCGGGAGGATAGCAGATACGCAGTATTTT.

The rearrangement uses TRBV6-6 and TRBJ2-1, with 10 bases lining up with TRBD1. After removal of 6 bases from V and 7 bases from J, the junction contained 6 bases not matched to a gene. The CDR3 contains 14 residues. Looked up from germline, CDR1 is MNHNY and CDR2 is SVGAGI (reference sequence). CDR3 DNA sequence: TGTGCCAGCAGAAGACCGGGACAGGGGAATGAGCAGTTCTTC. This translates into CASRRPGQGNEQFF.

CDR3 in amino acids: CVRRRGSTDTQYF. CDR3 bases: TGCGTGAGACGGAGGGGTAGCACAGATACGCAGTATTTT. J is TRBJ2-3 and V is TRBV10-2; D may be TRBD2 (6 bases). CDR1 is WSHSY, CDR2 SAAADI, per germline. CDR3 length: 13 amino acids.

This sequence joins TRBV9 and TRBJ2-3; TRBD2 is a possible D gene (6 bases). The germline gives CDR1 SGDLS, CDR2 YYNGEE. The CDR3 is 18 residues long. Trimming removed 1 base from V and 2 bases from J, with 20 bases in between. The CDR3 nucleotides are TGTGCCAGCAGCGTATCCCCGGTCGCGGGGAGATACACAGATACGCAGTATTTT. It codes for CASSVSPVAGRYTDTQYF.

J is TRBJ1-5 and V is TRBV6-1, with D possibly matching TRBD1 (6 bases). Germline CDR1 is MNHNS and CDR2 is SASEGT. The CDR3 spans 15 residues. V shed 3 bases and J shed 3 bases, with 12 bases lying between them. The CDR3 DNA is TGTGCCAGCAGTGACCGCGACAGGAACAATCAGCCCCAGCATTTT. This gives the protein CASSDRDRNNQPQHF.

The CDR3 loop is CASSYGHLPSGTEAFF. CDR3 sequence (DNA): TGTGCCAGCAGCTACGGACACCTTCCCTCGGGCACTGAAGCTTTCTTT. The rearrangement links TRBV6-5 to TRBJ1-1; D may be TRBD1 (5 bases). The germline gives CDR1 MNHEY, CDR2 SVGAGI. The CDR3 length is 16 residues. The V gene lost 6 bases and the J gene lost 4 bases, with 21 bases spanning the gap.

The rearrangement links TRBV27 to TRBJ2-7, with 10 bases that match TRBD2. The CDR3 sequence is 18 residues long. Unmatched junction bases numbered 10, after V lost 0 bases and J lost 2 bases. In germline, CDR1 is MNHEY, CDR2 SMNVEV (reference sequence). The CDR3: CASSLSIRAGGLPYEQYF. The CDR3 DNA follows: TGTGCCAGCAGTTTATCGATCCGAGCGGGAGGGCTACCCTACGAGCAGTACTTC.

Notes on this clone: In the same sample, other DNA sequences code for this CDR3. The V and J genes are TRBV7-9 and TRBJ1-1; unclear D gene. This CDR3 has 12 amino acids. Trimming shortened V by 4 bases and J by 3 bases, and 6 bases separated the two germline ends. Germline V lookup: CDR1 SEHNR, CDR2 FQNEAQ (reference sequence). CDR3: CASSSTYTEAFF. Here the CDR3 DNA reads TGTGCCAGCAGCTCTACCTACACTGAAGCTTTCTTT.

As to this clone: The same CDR3 is also encoded by other DNA sequences in this sample. The rearrangement joins TRBV5-1 to TRBJ1-1, with D possibly being TRBD1 (6 bases). There are 13 residues in the CDR3. Germline V gives CDR1 SGHRS, CDR2 YFSETQ. With 0 bases removed from V and 7 bases from J, the gap between germline ends came to 10 bases. The CDR3 nucleotides read TGCGCCAGCAGCTTGGCTCCAGGGGTTGAAGCTTTCTTT. It encodes CASSLAPGVEAFF.

The gene calls are TRBV4-1 and TRBJ2-7; D is possibly TRBD2 (6 bases). V lost 3 bases to trimming and J lost 5 bases, with 14 bases between them. The CDR3 loop spans 14 amino acids. Germline CDR1 MGHRA, CDR2 YSYEKL. Here the CDR3 reads CASSQGGAYDEQYF. CDR3 bases: TGCGCCAGCAGCCAGGGGGGAGCGTACGACGAGCAGTACTTC.

J is TRBJ2-7 and V is TRBV5-1, with 14 positions matching TRBD2. The germline CDR1 and CDR2 sequences are SGHRS and YFSETQ. The CDR3 is 17 amino acids. After removal of 0 bases from V and 1 base from J, the junction contained 3 bases not matched to a gene. The CDR3 loop reads CASSLGLAGGPSYEQYF. The DNA for the CDR3 is TGCGCCAGCAGCTTGGGACTAGCGGGAGGGCCTTCCTACGAGCAGTACTTC.

The rearrangement joins TRBV19 to TRBJ2-2; TRBD2 matches at 7 bases. CDR3 length: 16 residues. V was clipped by 3 bases and J by 1 base; unmatched bases: 5. Germline V lookup: CDR1 LNHDA, CDR2 SQIVND (reference sequence). In nucleotides, the CDR3 is TGTGCCAGTAGTATCCTAACGGGAGGGAACACCGGGGAGCTGTTTTTT. This codes for CASSILTGGNTGELFF.

A few counts support this clone. The V and J genes are TRBV5-5 and TRBJ2-7; 11 bases match TRBD2. The CDR3 spans 16 residues. V shed 4 bases and J 4 bases; nucleotides not matched to a gene: 10. Germline CDR1 is SGHKS and CDR2 is YYEKEE (reference sequence). CDR3 in DNA: TGTGCCAGCAGCAAGACTACTAGCGGGAGAGGGTACGAGCAGTACTTC. Translation: CASSKTTSGRGYEQYF.

The chain employs TRBV19 and TRBJ2-7; D perhaps matches TRBD1 (6 bases). The CDR3 extends over 13 amino acids. Looked up from germline, CDR1 is LNHDA and CDR2 is SQIVND (reference sequence). Trimming cost V 3 bases and J 3 bases, with 9 bases left between them. DNA of the CDR3: TGTGCCAGTAGTATGGCACAGGGCTACGAGCAGTACTTC. This sequence encodes CASSMAQGYEQYF. Full variable domain (remainder filled in from reference TRBV19 and TRBJ2-7): DGGITQSPKYLFRKEGQNVTLSCEQNLNHDAMYWYRQDPGQGLRLIYYSQIVNDFQKGDIAEGYSVSREKKESFPLTVTSAQKNPTAFYLCASSMAQGYEQYFGPGTRLTVT.